This is a list of T cell receptor beta chains from one sample in a study of CD8 T cells in Susac syndrome. Via MiXCR, TCRdb re-called the immunoSEQ multiplex PCR reads, giving one row per CDR3 protein. The sample yields about 190,000 distinct CDR3 sequences, about 94% seen once. Sequenced: CD4+ T cells from PBMCs. The receptors here all came from a human donor with Susac syndrome. CDR3s include the opening cysteine and the closing phenylalanine or tryptophan. The D gene is left open where the match is weak. The listing skips clone size in some rows; elsewhere it reads once, few, many or a size class.

>TRBV7-3|.|TRBJ2-1|.
TGTGCCAGCAGCCCTCGGACAGGAGGGTACAATGAGCAGTTCTTC
CASSPRTGGYNEQFF
>TRBV29-1|.|TRBJ2-1|.
TGCAGCGTTGAAGGAGGGCTCTCCTACAATGAGCAGTTCTTC
CSVEGGLSYNEQFF
>TRBV30|.|TRBJ1-5|TRBD1
TGTGCCTGGAGCGGCGGGACAGGGGGCTTCCAGCCCCAGCATTTT
CAWSGGTGGFQPQHF
>TRBV7-9|.|TRBJ1-2|.
TGTGCCAGCAGCATCCAACAGGGAGATGCGGGCTACACCTTC
CASSIQQGDAGYTF
>TRBV20-1|.|TRBJ2-7|.
TGCAGTGCTAGAGATTTACAGGCAATACGCGGGCAGTACTTC
CSARDLQAIRGQYF
>TRBV19|.|TRBJ1-1|TRBD1
TGTGCCATCGAAGGACAGGGTAACACTGAAGCTTTCTTT
CAIEGQGNTEAFF
>TRBV25-1|.|TRBJ1-1|TRBD1
TGTGCCAGCAGCGACAGGGGTCGCACTGAAGCTTTCTTT
CASSDRGRTEAFF
>TRBV5-1|.|TRBJ2-5|.
TGCGCCAGCAGCCCCCGACAGACCCAAGAGACCCAGTACTTC
CASSPRQTQETQYF
>TRBV18|.|TRBJ2-7|TRBD2
TGTGCCAGCTCACCGACGGGGGGGGACTACGAGCAGTACTTC
CASSPTGGDYEQYF
>TRBV6-7|.|TRBJ2-4|.
TGTGCCAGCAGTTACTCGGGGAGTAAAAACATTCAGTACTTC
CASSYSGSKNIQYF
>TRBV12-3/TRBV12-4|.|TRBJ1-2|TRBD1
TGTGCCAGCAGCCTCAGACAGGGTTCGTCCTATGGCTACACCTTC
CASSLRQGSSYGYTF
>TRBV29-1|few|TRBJ2-7|TRBD1
TGCAGCGTCGAGGGCAGGGGGCGTGAAGAGCAGTACTTC
CSVEGRGREEQYF
>TRBV2|.|TRBJ2-1|TRBD1
TGTGCCAGCAGTGAGGACAGGCACAATGAGCAGTTCTTC
CASSEDRHNEQFF
>TRBV5-1|once|TRBJ2-5|TRBD2
TGCGCCAGCAGCTTGACGTCTCGGGGGGAAGAGACCCAGTACTTC
CASSLTSRGEETQYF
>TRBV20-1|.|TRBJ2-3|.
TGCAGTGGGGAGACAGATGGCACAGATACGCAGTATTTT
CSGETDGTDTQYF
>TRBV30|.|TRBJ1-6|.
TGTGCCTGGCCCGAATCAAATTCACCCCTCCACTTT
CAWPESNSPLHF
>TRBV6-1|.|TRBJ2-1|TRBD1
TGTGCCAGCAGTTCGACAGGGGAAAGGCAGTTCTTC
CASSSTGERQFF
>TRBV12-3/TRBV12-4|.|TRBJ2-1|.
TGTGCCAGCAGTTGGCAAGGCGATGAGCAGTTCTTC
CASSWQGDEQFF
>TRBV5-4|once|TRBJ1-2|.
TGTGCCAGCACCCCCGCACCGGGTAACTATGGCTACACCTTC
CASTPAPGNYGYTF
>TRBV7-9|.|TRBJ2-1|TRBD2
TGTGCCAGCAGCTTAGAACGAGGAGCGGGGGTCGAGCAGTTCTTC
CASSLERGAGVEQFF
>TRBV24-1|.|TRBJ1-5|TRBD1
TGTGCCACCATGCCCCAAGATAAAATATCGTCGGTAACAGGGGGCTCGGGTCAGCCCCAGCATTTT
CATMPQDKISSVTGGSGQPQHF
>TRBV12-3/TRBV12-4|.|TRBJ1-2|.
TGTGCCAGCAGTTCCCCGGACACGCTCTATGGCTACACCTTC
CASSSPDTLYGYTF
>TRBV7-9|.|TRBJ2-3|.
TGTGCCAGCAGAGTTAGCACAGATACGCAGTATTTT
CASRVSTDTQYF
>TRBV12-5|.|TRBJ2-3|.
TGTGCTAGTGGTTTGGTACGGGGCAGCCCTAGCACAGATACGCAGTATTTT
CASGLVRGSPSTDTQYF
>TRBV6-1|.|TRBJ1-5|.
TGTGCCAGCAGCCTATCAGGGACCTATAGCAATCAGCCCCAGCATTTT
CASSLSGTYSNQPQHF
>TRBV12-3/TRBV12-4|once|TRBJ2-7|TRBD2
TGTGCCAGCAGTTTGGGAGGGGCCGGGCAGTACTTC
CASSLGGAGQYF